This T cell receptor beta chain was observed in a study of blood T cell repertoires in COVID-19. At the level of the study: Acute and convalescent COVID-19 specimens originated in the United States, Italy and Spain. From T cells, B-cell-depleted T cells, or PBMCs came the material, which was cDNA or gDNA.

V trimming: 1 base; J trimming: 6 bases; junction bases outside the gene matches: 5. CDR3 length: 16 amino acids. Germline V gene sequence: CDR1 LNHNV, CDR2 YYDKDF (reference sequence). This clone has more than one count but fewer than ten. The data were produced by immunoSEQ multiplex PCR, yet TCRdb's version contains in-frame clones alone and is incomplete. The repertoire holds under 200,000 clones, roughly 84% seen once, with 11% to 15% in the top ten. The clonotype comes from a young man with active or convalescent COVID-19. The V and J genes are TRBV15 and TRBJ2-3; TRBD1 aligns across 12 bases. The sequenced sample was peripheral blood. CDR3 loop: CATSRAPGQGADTQYF. The CDR3 DNA sequence: TGTGCCACCAGCAGAGCCCCGGGACAGGGGGCGGATACGCAGTATTTT.